These 27 T cell receptor beta chains were all obtained from the same sample, sequenced in a study of blood T cell repertoires in COVID-19. Method: immunoSEQ multiplex PCR; TCRdb's copy keeps in-frame clones and lacks some. The table has roughly 310,000 clones, about 91% seen once. The material sequenced was PBMCs or T cells enriched from blood (not recorded which). These receptors originate from a woman aged 40 to 49 who had recovered from COVID-19.

In this sample, this clone turned up a few times. This sequence joins TRBV7-2 and TRBJ2-2, with a possible D match to TRBD2 (5 bases). This CDR3 region has 14 residues. V lost 1 base, J lost 5 bases, and 8 bases lay in between. Germline CDR1 and CDR2: SGHTA and FQGNSA. Written as DNA, the CDR3 is TGTGCCAGCAGCTTAGTAGGCGGGACCGGGGAGCTGTTTTTT. This codes for CASSLVGGTGELFF.

The V gene is TRBV9, the J gene TRBJ1-6, with no clear D. V lost 1 base to trimming and J lost 7 bases, with 9 bases between them. There are 14 residues in the CDR3. The germline gives CDR1 SGDLS, CDR2 YYNGEE. CDR3 region: CASSVTGSNSPLHF. The DNA for the CDR3 is TGTGCCAGCAGCGTAACGGGGTCCAATTCACCCCTCCACTTT.

This clone showed up just once. The gene calls are TRBV6-5 and TRBJ1-2; 7 positions match TRBD1. The CDR3 spans 13 residues. The ends lost 6 bases at V and 5 bases at J; junction bases unmatched: 6. CDR1 and CDR2 from the germline V gene are MNHEY and SVGAGI. The CDR3 sequence: CASSPGTEYGYTF. The CDR3 DNA follows: TGTGCCAGCAGCCCCGGGACAGAGTATGGCTACACCTTC.

The rearrangement joins TRBV12-3 or TRBV12-4 to TRBJ2-1, with TRBD2 as a possible D gene (6 bases). CDR3 length: 12 residues. V shed 4 bases and J shed 9 bases, with 10 bases lying between them. For the CDR3, the DNA is TGTGCCAGCAGTTGGATGGGGGGTGAGCAGTTCTTC. This sequence encodes CASSWMGGEQFF.

This clone was detected only once. The chain has TRBV28 and TRBJ1-1; TRBD1 agrees at 10 bases. CDR3 size: 16 residues. In germline, CDR1 is MDHEN, CDR2 SYDVKM. J lost 0 bases, V lost 5 bases, and 6 bases had no gene match. The CDR3 reads CASSPPGQGMNTEAFF. CDR3 coding DNA: TGTGCCAGCAGTCCCCCGGGACAGGGGATGAACACTGAAGCTTTCTTT. The variable domain in full, completed from reference TRBV28 and TRBJ1-1, reads DVKVTQSSRYLVKRTGEKVFLECVQDMDHENMFWYRQDPGLGLRLIYFSYDVKMKEKGDIPEGYSVSREKKERFSLILESASTNQTSMYLCASSPPGQGMNTEAFFGQGTRLTVV.

This rearrangement joins TRBV7-2 to TRBJ2-5; 9 nucleotides line up with TRBD2. This CDR3 has 13 residues. The ends lost 5 bases at V and 4 bases at J; junction bases unmatched: 2. Germline V gives CDR1 SGHTA, CDR2 FQGNSA. The CDR3 coding sequence is TGTGCCAGCAGCCCGCGGGGGGGAGAGACCCAGTACTTC. Translation gives CASSPRGGETQYF. The whole variable domain, filled in from reference TRBV7-2 and TRBJ2-5, reads GAGVSQSPSNKVTEKGKDVELRCDPISGHTALYWYRQSLGQGLEFLIYFQGNSAPDKSGLPSDRFSAERTGGSVSTLTIQRTQQEDSAVYLCASSPRGGETQYFGPGTRLLVL.

The gene calls are TRBV11-3 and TRBJ2-2; perhaps TRBD2 as D (5 bases). The V end lost 5 bases, the J end lost 4 bases, and 17 bases lay between the germline ends. Germline CDR1 is SGHNT and CDR2 is YENEEA. This CDR3 has 16 amino acids. This chain's CDR3 is CASSKGGTRITGELFF. Here the CDR3 DNA reads TGTGCCAGCAGCAAAGGCGGCACTAGGATCACCGGGGAGCTGTTTTTT.

J is TRBJ1-2 and V is TRBV24-1, with 9 bases identical to TRBD1. Looked up from germline, CDR1 is KGHDR and CDR2 is SFDVKD. The CDR3 is 16 residues long. V lost 2 bases and J lost 8; bases outside the gene matches: 11. The CDR3 loop is CATSDSPRDREEGYTF. The CDR3 coding sequence is TGTGCCACCAGTGATTCCCCTCGGGACAGGGAGGAAGGCTACACCTTC.

J is TRBJ2-1 and V is TRBV4-3, with TRBD2 identical over 10 bases. Germline values: CDR1 LGHNA, CDR2 YSLEER. CDR3 length equals 21 residues. V trimming: 4 bases; J trimming: 4 bases; junction bases outside the gene matches: 22. CDR3 DNA sequence: TGCGCCAGCAGCCGGTCAGCGATGAGACTAGCGGGCCCCCAGAATTACAATGAGCAGTTCTTC. It codes for CASSRSAMRLAGPQNYNEQFF.

This chain joins TRBV15 and TRBJ2-5; tentatively, D is TRBD2 (6 bases). Per the germline V gene, CDR1 is LNHNV and CDR2 is YYDKDF (reference sequence). This CDR3 has 14 residues. V shed 3 bases and J shed 5 bases, with 13 bases lying between them. In DNA, the CDR3 is TGTGCCACCAGCAGGGGTCTAGCGTTGGAGACCCAGTACTTC. This translates into CATSRGLALETQYF.

Written as DNA, the CDR3 is TGTGCCAGCAGCCCCCCGGGAATCGAGGAGACCCAGTACTTC. Translation: CASSPPGIEETQYF. The rearrangement joins TRBV13 to TRBJ2-5, with D perhaps TRBD2 (5 bases). The CDR3 is 14 residues long. V dropped 5 bases and J dropped 5 bases, with 15 bases sitting between them. The germline gives CDR1 PRHDT, CDR2 FYEKMQ (reference sequence).

The rearrangement links TRBV9 to TRBJ2-1; possible D gene TRBD1, 6 bases. Trimming shortened V by 2 bases and J by 5 bases, and 23 bases separated the two germline ends. Germline V gene data show CDR1 as SGDLS and CDR2 as YYNGEE. This CDR3 region has 18 residues. CDR3 residues: CASSVFVPGPNRDNEQFF. DNA of the CDR3: TGTGCCAGCAGCGTTTTCGTTCCAGGGCCCAACAGGGACAATGAGCAGTTCTTC.

This chain joins TRBV7-2 and TRBJ1-5, with 10 nucleotides matching TRBD1. The germline gives CDR1 SGHTA, CDR2 FQGNSA. J gave up 6 bases and V 2 bases, and 4 bases lay outside the gene matches. The CDR3 runs 15 residues. As DNA, the CDR3 is TGTGCCAGCAGCTTAACGGGACAGGGGATTCAGCCCCAGCATTTT. Translating gives CASSLTGQGIQPQHF.

V is TRBV18 and J is TRBJ1-1; possible D gene TRBD1, 5 bases. Trimming removed 2 bases from V and 4 bases from J, with 14 bases in between. This CDR3 is built from 15 residues. Germline-derived CDR1 and CDR2 are KGHSH and LQKENI. CDR3 residues: CASSPREGPGTEAFF. The CDR3 region has the DNA TGTGCCAGCTCACCAAGGGAGGGGCCGGGCACTGAAGCTTTCTTT.

CDR3 sequence: CASSPGTSGRGETQYF. In DNA form, the CDR3 reads TGTGCCAGCAGCCCCGGGACTAGCGGGAGGGGAGAGACCCAGTACTTC. The chain is built from TRBV7-3 and TRBJ2-5, with 16 bases that match TRBD2. The V segment lost 5 bases and the J segment 4 bases; nucleotides outside the gene matches: 4. The CDR3 is 16 amino acids. CDR1 and CDR2 (germline): SGHTA, FQGTGA.

This sequence joins TRBV7-2 and TRBJ2-1, with no clear D. Trimming left V 4 bases short and J 4 bases short, with 11 bases between. The CDR3 covers 14 residues. Germline CDR1 reads SGHTA; CDR2 reads FQGNSA. CDR3 in DNA: TGTGCCAGCAGCTCCCTAGAGAGGTACAATGAGCAGTTCTTC. Protein product: CASSSLERYNEQFF. Supplemented by reference TRBV7-2 and TRBJ2-1, the full variable domain reads GAGVSQSPSNKVTEKGKDVELRCDPISGHTALYWYRQSLGQGLEFLIYFQGNSAPDKSGLPSDRFSAERTGGSVSTLTIQRTQQEDSAVYLCASSSLERYNEQFFGPGTRLTVL.

The J gene is TRBJ2-5, the V gene TRBV11-2, with TRBD2 identical over 7 bases. Unmatched junction bases numbered 9, after V lost 3 bases and J lost 5 bases. CDR1 and CDR2 from the germline V gene are SGHAT and FQNNGV. The CDR3 is made up of 15 amino acids. CDR3 in DNA: TGTGCCAGCAGCTTTGAGAGCGGGAAGGGGGAGACCCAGTACTTC. It encodes CASSFESGKGETQYF.

V gene TRBV7-9 combines with J gene TRBJ1-1; TRBD1 is a possible D gene (6 bases). The CDR3 runs 15 residues. V shed 3 bases and J shed 2 bases, with 13 bases lying between them. Germline V CDR1 and CDR2: SEHNR, FQNEAQ (reference sequence). CDR3 loop: CASSLLGQYNTEAFF. The CDR3 region has the DNA TGTGCCAGCAGCTTGCTGGGACAATATAACACTGAAGCTTTCTTT.

This rearrangement joins TRBV28 to TRBJ1-1; D may be TRBD1 (6 bases). The CDR3 has 15 amino acids. Germline CDR1 MDHEN, CDR2 SYDVKM. The ends were cut back, 6 bases at V and 4 bases at J, with 18 bases in the middle. The CDR3 here is CASSYRAGAVTEAFF. CDR3 nucleotide sequence: TGTGCCAGCAGCTACCGGGCAGGGGCGGTCACTGAAGCTTTCTTT.

The chain has TRBV9 and TRBJ2-2, with 9 bases lining up with TRBD1. The CDR3 runs to 15 residues. V gave up 2 bases and J gave up 9 bases; unmatched junction bases: 8. Germline V gives CDR1 SGDLS, CDR2 YYNGEE. CDR3 bases: TGTGCCAGCAGCGTGGAGGGACAGGGCTTACGGGAGCTGTTTTTT. It yields the protein CASSVEGQGLRELFF.

The V gene is TRBV7-8, the J gene TRBJ1-4; D call uncertain. Looked up from germline, CDR1 is SGHVS and CDR2 is FQNEAQ. The V gene lost 1 base and the J gene lost 4 bases, with 13 bases spanning the gap. The length of the CDR3 is 16 residues. CDR3 in DNA: TGTGCCAGCAGCTTAGACAGACTCGGGAGTAATGAAAAACTGTTTTTT. Protein: CASSLDRLGSNEKLFF.

The chain combines TRBV28 with TRBJ2-2, with 8 bases fitting TRBD1. The CDR3 sequence is 13 residues long. Germline lookup yields CDR1 MDHEN and CDR2 SYDVKM. V shed 5 bases, J shed 6 bases, and the junction held 2 bases outside the gene matches. CDR3 loop: CASSLQGAGELFF. The CDR3 coding sequence is TGTGCCAGCAGTCTACAGGGGGCCGGGGAGCTGTTTTTT.

V is TRBV2 and J is TRBJ2-7, with 10 bases matching TRBD2. V dropped 8 bases and J dropped 0; count of bases not matched to a gene: 4. The CDR3 loop spans 14 amino acids. CDR1 and CDR2 (germline): SNHLY, FYNNEI. The CDR3 DNA reads TGTGCCAGCTCTAGCGGGAGTCCCTCCTACGAGCAGTACTTC. Its protein is CASSSGSPSYEQYF.

CDR3 sequence: CASRQGGGNEQFF. CDR3 sequence (DNA): TGTGCCAGTAGACAGGGAGGTGGAAATGAGCAGTTCTTC. The rearrangement joins TRBV12-3 or TRBV12-4 to TRBJ2-1; a weak D match, TRBD1 (7 bases). This CDR3 comprises 13 residues. The ends were cut back, 9 bases at V and 7 bases at J, with 16 bases in the middle.

This sequence joins TRBV10-3 and TRBJ1-2; TRBD1 aligns across 10 bases. Germline CDR1 ENHRY, CDR2 SYGVKD. V lost 10 bases and J lost 8; bases outside the gene matches: 16. The CDR3 is made up of 15 amino acids. The CDR3 nucleotides are TGTGCCACCTTTTTTTCGGGACAGGGGTTATACGGCTACACCTTC. It is translated as CATFFSGQGLYGYTF.

V usage is TRBV15 and J usage is TRBJ2-7, with 8 bases that match TRBD1. Trimming took 5 bases from V and 2 from J; bases not matched to a gene: 8. The CDR3 sequence is 15 residues long. CDR1 LNHNV and CDR2 YYDKDF come from the germline V gene (reference sequence). As DNA, the CDR3 is TGTGCCACCAGCGGCCGGGGGACAGGTACCTACGAGCAGTACTTC. It encodes CATSGRGTGTYEQYF. The full variable domain, with the rest looked up from reference TRBV15 and TRBJ2-7, is DAMVIQNPRYQVTQFGKPVTLSCSQTLNHNVMYWYQQKSSQAPKLLFHYYDKDFNNEADTPDNFQSRRPNTSFCFLDIRSPGLGDTAMYLCATSGRGTGTYEQYFGPGTRLTVT.

This chain links TRBV7-9 with TRBJ1-1; 10 nucleotides align to TRBD1. In germline, CDR1 is SEHNR, CDR2 FQNEAQ (reference sequence). J gave up 4 bases and V 6 bases, and 14 bases lay outside the gene matches. CDR3 length: 17 residues. The CDR3 DNA is TGTGCCAGCAGTCCCGTGGGATGGGACAGGGGCTTCACTGAAGCTTTCTTT. Amino acids: CASSPVGWDRGFTEAFF.